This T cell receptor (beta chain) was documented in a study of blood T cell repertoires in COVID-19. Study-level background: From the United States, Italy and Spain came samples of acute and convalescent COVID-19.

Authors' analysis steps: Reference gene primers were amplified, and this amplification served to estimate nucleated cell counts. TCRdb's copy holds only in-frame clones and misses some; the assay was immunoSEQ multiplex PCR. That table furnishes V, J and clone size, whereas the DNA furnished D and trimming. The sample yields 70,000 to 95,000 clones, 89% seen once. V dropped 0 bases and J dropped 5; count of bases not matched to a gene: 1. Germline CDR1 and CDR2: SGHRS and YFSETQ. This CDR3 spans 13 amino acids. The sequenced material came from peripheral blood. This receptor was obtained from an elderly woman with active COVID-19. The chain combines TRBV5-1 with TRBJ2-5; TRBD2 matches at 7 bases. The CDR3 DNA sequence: TGCGCCAGCAGCTTGGCCGGGAGGGAGACCCAGTACTTC. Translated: CASSLAGRETQYF.